Each of the 30 T cell receptor beta chains below was sequenced from the same sample in a study of blood T cells in healthy people across ages. Together with a sample-barcoded 5' primer, a J-beta primer mix was included in a second PCR lasting about 6 to 11 cycles. TCRdb re-derived calls from the 5' RACE reads in MiXCR, one entry per CDR3 protein. The table has about 930,000 distinct CDR3 sequences, almost 30% seen once. The same data also went into a second study, on T cells of mothers and their children.

Sequencing was done on a sample of blood. These receptors came from a woman aged 35 to 49 in good health.

Comment on this clonotype: One base away lies a much larger clone, so this may be a sequencing read error. This chain links TRBV9 with TRBJ2-1; TRBD1 matches at 9 bases. Germline CDR1 reads SGDLS; CDR2 reads YYNGEE. This CDR3 has 17 residues. V gave up 3 bases and J gave up 3 bases; unmatched junction bases: 10. In DNA, the CDR3 is TGTGCCAGCAGCGCCCGGGGGACAGGGCGCCACTACAATGAGCAGTTCTTC. Protein: CASSARGTGRHYNEQFF.

In this sample, this clonotype turned up a few times. CDR3 nucleotide sequence: TGTGCCAGCAGTGATATTCGGGCCCAGTACTTC. Its protein product is CASSDIRAQYF. The chain employs TRBV2 and TRBJ2-5; D is undetermined. This CDR3 spans 11 amino acids. Trimming pared 3 bases from V and 9 bases from J, leaving 8 bases between. Germline CDR1 SNHLY, CDR2 FYNNEI. Using reference TRBV2 and TRBJ2-5 for the parts outside the CDR3, the full variable domain is EPEVTQTPSHQVTQMGQEVILRCVPISNHLYFYWYRQILGQKVEFLVSFYNNEISEKSEIFDDQFSVERPDGSNFTLKIRSTKLEDSAMYFCASSDIRAQYFGPGTRLLVL.

In its sample, this clonotype was seen once. Given a much more abundant clone one base away, this may be a read error. V and J are TRBV20-1 and TRBJ1-2, with D perhaps matching TRBD1 (5 bases). Trimming stripped 5 bases from V and 4 bases from J, with 17 bases between. Per germline, CDR1 DFQATT and CDR2 SNEGSKA (reference sequence). CDR3 length: 14 amino acids. The CDR3 coding sequence is TGCAGTGCTGGGGCGGGACCGACTTTCTATGGCTACACCTTC. Its translation is CSAGAGPTFYGYTF.

On this clonotype: This may stem from a read error, because a much larger clone lies one nucleotide away. The J gene is TRBJ1-1, the V gene TRBV29-1; possibly TRBD1 for D (5 bases). CDR1 and CDR2 from the germline V gene are SQVTM and ANQGSEA. The V end lost 6 bases, the J end lost 1 base, and 15 bases lay between the germline ends. The CDR3 length is 14 residues. The CDR3 DNA reads as TGCAGCGTGAACAGACGGGGACCGAACACTGAAGCTTTCTTT. Its protein product is CSVNRRGPNTEAFF.

This clonotype was found a few times. V and J are TRBV27 and TRBJ2-7; 12 bases match TRBD2. CDR3 length equals 15 residues. Germline V gene data show CDR1 as MNHEY and CDR2 as SMNVEV (reference sequence). After removal of 3 bases from V and 3 bases from J, the junction contained 3 bases not matched to a gene. CDR3 sequence: CASSLTSGGYYEQYF. The CDR3 nucleotides read TGTGCCAGCAGTTTGACTAGCGGGGGATACTACGAGCAGTACTTC.

This chain joins TRBV7-3 and TRBJ2-5; 7 nucleotides agree with TRBD2. The CDR3 has 14 residues. Germline V gene sequence: CDR1 SGHTA, CDR2 FQGTGA. V was pared by 5 bases and J by 0 bases, with 3 bases of the junction left unmatched. Here the CDR3 DNA reads TGTGCCAGCAGCGCTAGCGGCCACCAAGAGACCCAGTACTTC. Its translation is CASSASGHQETQYF. Full variable domain (rest looked up from reference TRBV7-3 and TRBJ2-5): GAGVSQTPSNKVTEKGKYVELRCDPISGHTALYWYRQSLGQGPEFLIYFQGTGAADDSGLPNDRFFAVRPEGSVSTLKIQRTERGDSAVYLCASSASGHQETQYFGPGTRLLVL.

This CDR3 reads CASSSGPGAGEQYF. The DNA of the CDR3 is TGTGCCAGCTCATCGGGCCCGGGGGCGGGCGAGCAGTACTTC. The chain uses TRBV18 and TRBJ2-5; D possibly matches TRBD1 or TRBD2 (6 bases each). The J call may be mistaken, given a closer DNA end match to TRBJ2-7. The CDR3 covers 14 residues. Germline V gives CDR1 KGHSH, CDR2 LQKENI.

The gene calls are TRBV7-2 and TRBJ1-1; 10 bases align to TRBD1. CDR3 length equals 16 residues. Germline V gene data show CDR1 as SGHTA and CDR2 as FQGNSA. With V trimmed by 4 bases and J by 3 bases, 8 bases remained unmatched. The CDR3 DNA follows: TGTGCCAGCAGCTACCCTAGACAGGGGGCGGACACTGAAGCTTTCTTT. Protein product: CASSYPRQGADTEAFF.

Comment on this clonotype: This clone may be a read error of a much larger clone one base away. It is likely a read error, because the conserved phenylalanine at the end of the CDR3 is missing. The J gene is TRBJ1-6, the V gene TRBV10-3; D remains ambiguous. V was cut by 0 bases and J by 5 bases, with 8 bases left in between. Germline V CDR1 and CDR2: ENHRY, SYGVKD. The CDR3 covers 15 residues. CDR3 loop: CAISESPGNNSPLHV. CDR3 in DNA: TGTGCCATCAGTGAGTCGCCAGGAAATAATTCACCCCTCCACGTT.

This rearrangement joins TRBV6-1 to TRBJ2-5; 9 bases match TRBD1. J lost 5 bases, V lost 5 bases, and 9 bases had no gene match. The CDR3 contains 15 residues. Germline V lookup: CDR1 MNHNS, CDR2 SASEGT. The CDR3 loop is CASSPTTGGAETQYF. DNA of the CDR3: TGTGCCAGCAGTCCGACCACAGGGGGCGCGGAGACCCAGTACTTC.

This clonotype has at least ten counts. The rearrangement uses TRBV18 and TRBJ1-2; D ambiguous. The CDR3 extends over 13 amino acids. V was cut by 8 bases and J by 5 bases, with 15 bases left in between. CDR1 and CDR2 (germline): KGHSH, LQKENI. Here the CDR3 reads CASSPGSDYGYTF. For the CDR3, the DNA is TGTGCCAGCAGCCCGGGGTCAGATTATGGCTACACCTTC. The full variable domain, completed using reference TRBV18 and TRBJ1-2, is NAGVMQNPRHLVRRRGQEARLRCSPMKGHSHVYWYRQLPEEGLKFMVYLQKENIIDESGMPKERFSAEFPKEGPSILRIQQVVRGDSAAYFCASSPGSDYGYTFGSGTRLTVV.

About this clonotype: At one end the junction does not follow the germline gene, possibly because of a read error. The chain has TRBV6-5 and TRBJ1-4; D remains ambiguous. Germline V gene sequence: CDR1 MNHEY, CDR2 SVGAGI. The CDR3 runs 13 residues. CDR3 sequence reads: CVSSLFRNEKLFF. CDR3 in DNA: TGTGTCAGCAGTTTATTCCGCAATGAAAAACTGTTTTTT.

The chain joins TRBV9 to TRBJ2-2; 8 bases are a match to TRBD1. This CDR3 comprises 16 residues. In germline, CDR1 is SGDLS, CDR2 YYNGEE. The trim removed 0 bases at V and 5 bases at J, leaving 6 bases unmatched. The CDR3 sequence: CASSVGWDRKTGELFF. Written as DNA, the CDR3 is TGTGCCAGCAGCGTAGGGTGGGACAGGAAGACCGGGGAGCTGTTTTTT.

This chain connects TRBV5-1 to TRBJ1-1, with 7 nucleotides matching TRBD1. The CDR3 runs to 14 residues. Germline V gene data show CDR1 as SGHRS and CDR2 as YFSETQ. V dropped 5 bases and J dropped 4; count of bases not matched to a gene: 8. The CDR3 spells CASRPRQGGTEAFF. As DNA, the CDR3 is TGCGCCAGCAGACCTAGACAGGGAGGCACTGAAGCTTTCTTT.

The chain combines TRBV6-5 with TRBJ1-6, with 9 bases that match TRBD1. Germline V gene sequence: CDR1 MNHEY, CDR2 SVGAGI. This CDR3 is 17 amino acids long. Trimming removed 0 bases from V and 14 bases from J; junction bases left unmatched: 14. The CDR3 bases are TGTGCCAGCAGTTACTCGGCCGGGACAGGGCCTTCTGTAACCCTCCACTTT. The encoded protein is CASSYSAGTGPSVTLHF.

This clonotype showed up many times. The chain couples TRBV7-9 to TRBJ2-3; D not resolved. The CDR3 runs to 14 residues. Per germline, CDR1 SEHNR and CDR2 FQNEAQ (reference sequence). Trimming pared 5 bases from V and 1 base from J, leaving 10 bases between. CDR3 loop: CASSNRQGTDTQYF. The CDR3 nucleotides are TGTGCCAGCAGCAACAGACAAGGCACAGATACGCAGTATTTT.

In DNA form, the CDR3 reads TGCGCCAGCAGCGCGGGACAGGTCGCCGGCTACACCTTC. This sequence encodes CASSAGQVAGYTF. The chain links TRBV5-1 to TRBJ1-2; 8 nucleotides match TRBD1. V was pared by 4 bases and J by 8 bases, with 7 bases of the junction left unmatched. This CDR3 is 13 amino acids long. CDR1 and CDR2 (germline): SGHRS, YFSETQ.

J is TRBJ1-1 and V is TRBV5-1, with 7 bases identical to TRBD1. Germline assignment: CDR1 SGHRS and CDR2 YFSETQ. Trimming took 3 bases from V and 6 from J; bases not matched to a gene: 8. The CDR3 is 14 amino acids. CDR3 loop: CASSWSRQGAEAFF. CDR3 nucleotide sequence: TGCGCCAGCAGCTGGTCAAGACAGGGCGCTGAAGCTTTCTTT.

This chain connects TRBV20-1 to TRBJ1-1, with 7 bases lining up with TRBD1. V gave up 0 bases and J gave up 7 bases; unmatched junction bases: 11. Germline loops: CDR1 DFQATT, CDR2 SNEGSKA (reference sequence). This CDR3 region has 15 residues. The chain's CDR3 is CSARDAGGQNLEAFF. Written as DNA, the CDR3 is TGCAGTGCTAGAGATGCAGGGGGGCAGAACCTTGAAGCTTTCTTT.

Here the CDR3 DNA reads TGCAGTGCCCTTCTCCCCAACGGGGAGACCCAGTACTTC. It is translated as CSALLPNGETQYF. The rearrangement uses TRBV20-1 and TRBJ2-5, with D hard to call. The CDR3 runs 13 residues. Trimming pared 6 bases from V and 5 bases from J, leaving 16 bases between. From germline, CDR1 is DFQATT and CDR2 SNEGSKA (reference sequence).

This clonotype was counted between two and nine times. The V gene is TRBV5-1, the J gene TRBJ2-7; 7 positions match TRBD1. CDR1 and CDR2 (germline): SGHRS, YFSETQ. CDR3 length: 14 amino acids. V was clipped by 4 bases and J by 2 bases; unmatched bases: 6. The CDR3 bases are TGCGCCAGCAGCCGGGGACAGACAACCTACGAGCAGTACTTC. It yields the protein CASSRGQTTYEQYF.

This clonotype was counted between two and nine times. The rearrangement joins TRBV5-6 to TRBJ1-1, with 8 bases fitting TRBD1. Germline V gene data show CDR1 as SGHDT and CDR2 as YYEEEE. This CDR3 region has 16 residues. J was trimmed by 0 bases and V by 6 bases; bases with no gene match: 10. CDR3: CASNGEGQGMNTEAFF. The CDR3 DNA reads as TGTGCCAGCAACGGAGAAGGACAGGGCATGAACACTGAAGCTTTCTTT.

This chain joins TRBV6-1 and TRBJ1-5, with D tentatively TRBD1 (5 bases). The V end was cut by 7 bases, the J end by 5 bases, with 12 bases between. The CDR3 sequence is 13 residues long. Germline V CDR1 and CDR2: MNHNS, SASEGT. DNA of the CDR3: TGTGCCAGCACCACCCAGGGCGATCAGCCCCAGCATTTT. It codes for CASTTQGDQPQHF.

This clonotype was seen more than once but under ten times. The V gene is TRBV6-2 or TRBV6-3, the J gene TRBJ2-1, with 8 bases aligning to TRBD2. The trim removed 10 bases at V and 0 bases at J, leaving 2 bases unmatched. Germline V gene lookup returns CDR1 MNHEY and CDR2 SVGEGT. This CDR3 spans 13 amino acids. Here the CDR3 DNA reads TGTGCCACTGGACTAGCCTCCTACAATGAGCAGTTCTTC. It encodes CATGLASYNEQFF.

On this clonotype: The junction and the germline gene differ at one end; a read error may be behind it. V gene TRBV27 combines with J gene TRBJ1-2; D remains unclear. Germline values: CDR1 MNHEY, CDR2 SMNVEV (reference sequence). CDR3 size: 12 residues. DNA of the CDR3: TGTGCCAGCGGTTTAGTTAGTTTAGGCTACACCTTC. Its translation is CASGLVSLGYTF.

The rearrangement joins TRBV7-2 to TRBJ2-3; TRBD1 agrees at 8 bases. The CDR3 has 15 amino acids. J lost 6 bases, V lost 1 base, and 6 bases had no gene match. Germline CDR1 SGHTA, CDR2 FQGNSA. CDR3 sequence: CASSLVPRGRDTQYF. CDR3 coding DNA: TGTGCCAGCAGCTTAGTCCCCAGGGGGCGTGATACGCAGTATTTT.

This clonotype was seen only a few times. The chain recombines TRBV7-2 with TRBJ2-7; no definite D call. V was clipped by 1 base and J by 2 bases, with 18 bases between them. The CDR3 extends over 17 amino acids. Germline CDR1 reads SGHTA; CDR2 reads FQGNSA. The CDR3 sequence is CASSLVVRQNTPYEQYF. The CDR3, as DNA: TGTGCCAGCAGCTTAGTGGTCAGGCAGAATACCCCCTACGAGCAGTACTTC.

The rearrangement links TRBV20-1 to TRBJ2-1, with 8 bases aligning to TRBD2. The trim removed 3 bases at V and 0 bases at J, leaving 10 bases unmatched. CDR1 and CDR2 (germline): DFQATT, SNEGSKA (reference sequence). This CDR3 is 17 amino acids long. The CDR3 nucleotides read TGCAGTGCTAGGGCTAAGCGGGAGCGTGGCTCCTACAATGAGCAGTTCTTC. This sequence encodes CSARAKRERGSYNEQFF.

This clonotype appeared a few times. The rearrangement links TRBV4-3 to TRBJ1-5, with D unclear. V dropped 0 bases and J dropped 0 bases, with 9 bases sitting between them. CDR1 and CDR2 (germline): LGHNA, YSLEER. The CDR3 length is 16 residues. CDR3 bases: TGCGCCAGCAGCCAAGAACCCGGATATAGCAATCAGCCCCAGCATTTT. This sequence encodes CASSQEPGYSNQPQHF.

The chain has TRBV11-2 and TRBJ1-1; D might be TRBD1 (5 bases). This CDR3 contains 14 residues. CDR1 SGHAT and CDR2 FQNNGV come from the germline V gene. The V end lost 5 bases, the J end lost 4 bases, and 14 bases lay between the germline ends. The CDR3 loop is CASSPLRGATEAFF. DNA of the CDR3: TGTGCCAGCAGCCCTCTCCGTGGGGCCACTGAAGCTTTCTTT.